The following is a T cell receptor (beta chain) sequence with its context. Self-reported history from a screening survey and questionnaire set each donor's cohort. Two negative PCRs, clearance, or symptom resolution had been documented for recovered Cohort 3 donors. The data stem from a study of blood T cell repertoires in COVID-19. Overall study context: Sites across the United States, Italy and Spain contributed samples from acute and convalescent COVID-19.

As processed by the authors: Scientists estimated how many nucleated cells there were by amplifying reference gene primers. Data came from immunoSEQ multiplex PCR; TCRdb stores just in-frame clones and leaves some out. For V, J and clone size, that table is used; D and trimming come from the DNA. The sample includes nearly 400,000 clones, over 85% of them seen just once. CDR3 length: 15 residues. Germline CDR1 and CDR2: MNHEY and SVGAGI. Trimming cost V 6 bases and J 10 bases; bases outside gene matches: 12. Material: PBMCs or T cells enriched from blood (not recorded which). The rearrangement uses TRBV6-5 and TRBJ1-6, with 7 bases identical to TRBD1. This receptor was identified in a woman aged 25 to 39 who had recovered from COVID-19. The CDR3 loop reads CASSRGGTKLSPLHF. As DNA, the CDR3 is TGTGCCAGCAGCCGAGGGGGCACTAAACTCTCACCCCTCCACTTT.